Below are 23 T cell receptor beta chains sequenced from a single sample in a study of blood T cell repertoires in COVID-19. The protocol was immunoSEQ multiplex PCR, while the TCRdb copy is restricted to in-frame clones and leaves out a portion. The sample contains roughly 100,000 clones, 71% of which appear only once. Sample: peripheral blood. The receptors were sampled from a human donor with acute or convalescent COVID-19. The donor label of this sample is uncertain.

The J gene is TRBJ2-1, the V gene TRBV29-1; D is unresolved. The germline V and J ends were trimmed by 2 bases and 11 bases, with 13 bases remaining between them. Per the germline V gene, CDR1 is SQVTM and CDR2 is ANQGSEA. The length of the CDR3 is 12 residues. The CDR3 bases are TGCAGCGTTGAAAGCCAGGCAATGAAGCAGTTCTTC. It encodes CSVESQAMKQFF.

V usage is TRBV21-1 and J usage is TRBJ2-7; the table's D call of TRBD2 was not tested on the DNA. TRBV21-1 is marked as a pseudogene. The length of the CDR3 is 13 residues. CDR3 loop: CASSTAGGDEQYF. As DNA, the CDR3 is TGTGCCAGCAGCACCGCGGGGGGCGACGAGCAGTACTTC.

About this clone itself: This specimen includes other DNA sequences encoding the same CDR3. The V gene is TRBV12-3 or TRBV12-4, the J gene TRBJ2-2, with D unclear. This CDR3 is built from 13 residues. Trimming took 2 bases from V and 4 from J, leaving 5 bases between them. This chain's CDR3 is CASSLLSTGELFF. CDR3 nucleotide sequence: TGTGCCAGCAGTTTACTCTCCACCGGGGAGCTGTTTTTT.

The chain couples TRBV10-2 to TRBJ1-5; 7 bases fit TRBD1. This CDR3 contains 15 residues. With 3 bases clipped from V and 4 bases from J, the junction kept 6 bases outside the gene matches. The germline CDR1 and CDR2 sequences are WSHSY and SAAADI. CDR3 in amino acids: CASSDSGTANQPQHF. The CDR3 coding sequence is TGCGCCAGCAGTGATAGCGGGACAGCTAATCAGCCCCAGCATTTT.

This clone showed up just once. The chain links TRBV27 to TRBJ2-3; 8 nucleotides align to TRBD1. Germline V gives CDR1 MNHEY, CDR2 SMNVEV (reference sequence). The CDR3 covers 13 residues. With 6 bases clipped from V and 5 bases from J, the junction kept 4 bases outside the gene matches. The CDR3, as DNA: TGTGCCAGCAGAACCGACAGGGGAGATACGCAGTATTTT. Encoded protein: CASRTDRGDTQYF.

CDR3 region: CAWSAFSGDFLAILAGGEQFF. For the CDR3, the DNA is TGTGCCTGGAGTGCGTTTTCTGGAGACTTTTTGGCCATTCTAGCGGGGGGTGAGCAGTTCTTC. The rearrangement links TRBV30 to TRBJ2-1; 11 bases match TRBD2. This CDR3 contains 21 residues. Germline assignment: CDR1 GTSNPN and CDR2 SVGIG (reference sequence). With 1 base clipped from V and 9 bases from J, the junction kept 26 bases outside the gene matches.

This clone occurred a few times. This sequence joins TRBV29-1 and TRBJ1-1, with TRBD1 matching 9 bases. The germline CDR1 and CDR2 sequences are SQVTM and ANQGSEA. V lost 7 bases and J lost 4; bases outside the gene matches: 13. This CDR3 has 15 amino acids. The CDR3 region is CSGVALQGAGTEAFF. The CDR3 coding sequence is TGCAGCGGTGTGGCCCTACAGGGGGCGGGCACTGAAGCTTTCTTT.

This clone is medium-sized in the sample. The chain employs TRBV10-2 and TRBJ1-1; 8 bases map to TRBD1. The germline CDR1 and CDR2 sequences are WSHSY and SAAADI. V was clipped by 1 base and J by 1 base; unmatched bases: 2. This CDR3 region has 15 residues. The DNA for the CDR3 is TGCGCCAGCAGTGAGTGGCAGGGGGCGAACACTGAAGCTTTCTTT. Encoded protein: CASSEWQGANTEAFF.

The chain carries TRBV3-1 (or the pseudogene TRBV3-2) and TRBJ1-6; TRBD1 aligns across 7 bases. The germline gives CDR1 LGHDT, CDR2 YNNKEL (reference sequence). This CDR3 comprises 15 residues. V shed 6 bases, J shed 7 bases, and the junction held 9 bases outside the gene matches. The CDR3 region has the DNA TGTGCCAGCAGTCGGGACAGTGCAAGGAATTCACCCCTCCACTTT. This codes for CASSRDSARNSPLHF.

This chain connects TRBV3-1 (or the pseudogene TRBV3-2) to TRBJ1-2; no reliable D call. Trimming pared 1 base from V and 5 bases from J, leaving 17 bases between. CDR1 is LGHDT, CDR2 YNNKEL, per germline (reference sequence). The CDR3 covers 16 residues. This chain's CDR3 is CASSQGFTAYLYGYTF. The DNA of the CDR3 is TGTGCCAGCAGCCAAGGGTTTACAGCATATCTTTATGGCTACACCTTC.

This chain connects TRBV5-1 to TRBJ2-2; a weak D match, TRBD1 (5 bases). V lost 3 bases, J lost 6 bases, and 12 bases lay in between. CDR1 and CDR2 (germline): SGHRS, YFSETQ. The CDR3 has 14 residues. The CDR3: CASSSDMSAGELFF. CDR3 nucleotides: TGCGCCAGCAGCTCGGACATGAGTGCCGGGGAGCTGTTTTTT.

Only one count was recorded for this clone. The genes are TRBV21-1 and TRBJ2-1; TRBD1, as called in the table, went unchecked against the DNA. TRBV21-1 represents a pseudogene. The CDR3 consists of 15 residues. CDR3 coding DNA: TGTGCCAGCAGTAAACCCCTGACACTGTACAATGAGCAGTTCTTC. This translates into CASSKPLTLYNEQFF.

The chain links TRBV29-1 to TRBJ2-7; TRBD1 agrees at 8 bases. V lost 7 bases to trimming and J lost 5 bases; unmatched junction nucleotides: 10. This CDR3 is built from 13 residues. Germline values: CDR1 SQVTM, CDR2 ANQGSEA. CDR3 region: CSAVGTGGDEQYF. Here the CDR3 DNA reads TGCAGCGCCGTCGGGACAGGTGGGGACGAGCAGTACTTC.

The rearrangement joins TRBV5-4 to TRBJ1-2; 11 positions agree with TRBD1. Germline trimming cut 0 bases from V and 7 bases from J; bases unmatched to any gene: 8. The germline V gene has CDR1 SGHNT and CDR2 YYREEE (reference sequence). This CDR3 is 16 amino acids long. The CDR3 loop is CASSLAPGQGDRGYTF. The CDR3 region has the DNA TGTGCCAGCAGCTTGGCCCCGGGACAGGGGGATCGTGGCTACACCTTC.

V and J are TRBV7-3 and TRBJ2-3, with 8 positions matching TRBD2. This CDR3 is built from 15 residues. With 5 bases clipped from V and 8 bases from J, the junction kept 12 bases outside the gene matches. Germline CDR1 reads SGHTA; CDR2 reads FQGTGA. CDR3 DNA sequence: TGTGCCAGCAGCCAAGGCGGGGGGCGCGGGGGTACGCAGTATTTT. Translated, it gives CASSQGGGRGGTQYF.

The chain links TRBV9 to TRBJ2-5; no definite D call. V was trimmed by 0 bases and J by 6 bases, leaving 9 bases between them. Germline V gives CDR1 SGDLS, CDR2 YYNGEE. This CDR3 region has 13 residues. The chain's CDR3 is CASSVEELKTQYF. In DNA, the CDR3 is TGTGCCAGCAGCGTAGAGGAGTTGAAGACCCAGTACTTC.

This chain connects TRBV6-6 to TRBJ2-7, with 10 bases lining up with TRBD1. The V gene's germline CDR1 is MNHNY and CDR2 SVGAGI (reference sequence). The CDR3 is made up of 16 amino acids. V lost 5 bases, J lost 3 bases, and 10 bases stayed unmatched. This CDR3 is CASSPVPGTGDYEQYF. The CDR3 coding sequence is TGTGCCAGCAGTCCGGTCCCCGGGACAGGGGACTACGAGCAGTACTTC.

The V gene is TRBV3-1 (or the pseudogene TRBV3-2), the J gene TRBJ2-7; 7 nucleotides align to TRBD1. Germline V gives CDR1 LGHDT, CDR2 YNNKEL (reference sequence). J was trimmed by 7 bases and V by 4 bases; bases with no gene match: 4. The CDR3 spans 12 residues. As DNA, the CDR3 is TGTGCCAGCAGCCGGACGACAGGGGAGCAGTACTTC. This codes for CASSRTTGEQYF.

The chain is built from TRBV21-1 and TRBJ1-3. TRBV21-1 is a recognized pseudogene. The CDR3 is 16 amino acids. The CDR3 bases are TGTGCCAGCAGCAAATGGGACTGGAGCTCTGGAAACACCATATATTTT. It translates to CASSKWDWSSGNTIYF.

This clone occurred a few times. The V call is TRBV4-1, the J call TRBJ1-5; D gene unclear. The V end lost 3 bases, the J end lost 2 bases, and 11 bases lay between the germline ends. CDR1 is MGHRA and CDR2 is YSYEKL in the germline V gene. The CDR3 has 15 residues. CDR3 bases: TGCGCCAGCAGCCAGAAGTCCACTGGCAATCAGCCCCAGCATTTT. It translates to CASSQKSTGNQPQHF.

The rearrangement links TRBV3-1 (or the pseudogene TRBV3-2) to TRBJ1-1; 7 nucleotides align to TRBD1. V gave up 5 bases and J gave up 7 bases; unmatched junction bases: 7. The CDR3 is 13 amino acids. Germline V gene data show CDR1 as LGHDT and CDR2 as YNNKEL (reference sequence). CDR3 loop: CASSNRQGLEAFF. Written as DNA, the CDR3 is TGTGCCAGCAGCAATCGACAGGGCCTTGAAGCTTTCTTT.

The J gene is TRBJ2-1, the V gene TRBV13, with TRBD1 matching over 9 bases. This CDR3 comprises 14 residues. Germline V gives CDR1 PRHDT, CDR2 FYEKMQ (reference sequence). J gave up 6 bases and V 10 bases, and 10 bases lay outside the gene matches. CDR3 sequence (DNA): TGTGCCACCACTTCCGGGACAGGGTCCAATGAGCAGTTCTTC. Protein sequence: CATTSGTGSNEQFF.

The chain combines TRBV27 with TRBJ2-1; 7 bases are a match to TRBD2. Germline trimming cut 4 bases from V and 7 bases from J; bases unmatched to any gene: 16. The germline CDR1 and CDR2 sequences are MNHEY and SMNVEV (reference sequence). This CDR3 comprises 17 residues. For the CDR3, the DNA is TGTGCCAGCAGTTCTATCGCCGGGACTACCCACGGGAATGAGCAGTTCTTC. Translation gives CASSSIAGTTHGNEQFF.